These 14 T cell receptor beta chains share one sample of origin, sequenced in a study of cytomegalovirus exposure and HLA in healthy donors. With 60 Vbeta and 13 Jbeta primers, the PCR was carried out. Some clones are missing from TCRdb's copy, which holds only in-frame ones; the method was immunoSEQ multiplex PCR. The sample records 150,000 or so clones, around three quarters being singletons. Sequencing input: PBMCs. The receptors come from a woman aged 40 to 50 in good health and CMV-seronegative.

This chain links TRBV6-1 with TRBJ1-2; D is undetermined. Germline V gene data show CDR1 as MNHNS and CDR2 as SASEGT. The CDR3 has 12 residues. The V end was cut by 1 base, the J end by 9 bases, with 9 bases between. The chain's CDR3 is CASSEGGHRYTF. CDR3 nucleotide sequence: TGTGCCAGCAGTGAAGGAGGGCATCGCTACACCTTC.

V gene TRBV6-5 combines with J gene TRBJ1-3; TRBD1 might be the D (5 bases). CDR1 and CDR2 from the germline V gene are MNHEY and SVGAGI. V gave up 2 bases and J gave up 3 bases, with 11 bases separating them. CDR3 length equals 15 residues. The CDR3 loop reads CASSYTQGGGNTIYF. In DNA, the CDR3 is TGTGCCAGCAGTTACACGCAGGGAGGTGGAAACACCATATATTTT.

V usage is TRBV5-4 and J usage is TRBJ2-7, with D hard to call. Germline V gives CDR1 SGHNT, CDR2 YYREEE (reference sequence). The CDR3 is made up of 12 amino acids. V was cut by 4 bases and J by 3 bases, with 8 bases left in between. CDR3 sequence reads: CASSLPNYEQYF. CDR3 DNA: TGTGCCAGCAGCCTACCGAACTACGAGCAGTACTTC.

J is TRBJ2-7 and V is TRBV6-5; no clear D. Germline CDR1 reads MNHEY; CDR2 reads SVGAGI. The V and J ends lost 2 bases and 3 bases respectively, with 11 bases between them. This CDR3 has 14 residues. CDR3 protein: CASSYHPSGYEQYF. CDR3 bases: TGTGCCAGCAGTTACCATCCTTCGGGCTACGAGCAGTACTTC.

This clone was counted between two and nine times. The chain links TRBV5-1 to TRBJ2-7, with D possibly being TRBD1 (6 bases). This CDR3 is 14 amino acids long. In germline, CDR1 is SGHRS, CDR2 YFSETQ. V was shortened by 5 bases and J by 6 bases, with 18 bases between the two germline ends. CDR3 amino acids: CASRTGLQGTEQYF. CDR3 bases: TGCGCCAGCAGAACAGGCCTACAGGGAACCGAGCAGTACTTC.

This clone has only a few counts. The chain joins TRBV6-5 to TRBJ1-1; a possible D gene is TRBD1 (6 bases). Germline CDR1 and CDR2: MNHEY and SVGAGI. Trimming pared 8 bases from V and 7 bases from J, leaving 17 bases between. This CDR3 comprises 13 residues. CDR3 sequence reads: CASRPSGVGEAFF. CDR3 nucleotides: TGTGCCAGCCGCCCCTCAGGGGTAGGTGAAGCTTTCTTT.

Concerning this clone itself: At the DNA level, this CDR3 is encoded by other sequences in the same sample as well. The chain recombines TRBV28 with TRBJ2-7, with 7 bases that match TRBD1. The CDR3 has 12 residues. CDR1 MDHEN and CDR2 SYDVKM come from the germline V gene. The V gene end was trimmed by 8 bases and the J gene end by 1 base; junction bases not matched to a gene: 2. The CDR3, as DNA: TGTGCCAGCCGGACAGGATCCTACGAGCAGTACTTC. This gives the protein CASRTGSYEQYF.

This chain links TRBV28 with TRBJ1-1, with D maybe TRBD1 (5 bases). Germline V CDR1 and CDR2: MDHEN, SYDVKM. The CDR3 totals 12 residues. The CDR3 sequence: CAWGGVNTEAFF. CDR3 DNA sequence: TGTGCTTGGGGAGGGGTGAACACTGAAGCTTTCTTT. Using reference TRBV28 and TRBJ1-1 for the parts outside the CDR3, the full variable domain is DVKVTQSSRYLVKRTGEKVFLECVQDMDHENMFWYRQDPGLGLRLIYFSYDVKMKEKGDIPEGYSVSREKKERFSLILESASTNQTSMYLCAWGGVNTEAFFGQGTRLTVV.

The chain uses TRBV5-1 and TRBJ2-3, with 7 bases aligning to TRBD1. The germline CDR1 and CDR2 sequences are SGHRS and YFSETQ. The CDR3 loop spans 15 amino acids. The J segment lost 2 bases and the V segment lost 2 bases, leaving 5 bases of the junction unmatched. The CDR3 coding sequence is TGCGCCAGCAGCTTCGGACAGGAGGACACAGATACGCAGTATTTT. This codes for CASSFGQEDTDTQYF.

This clone appeared a few times. This sequence joins TRBV5-4 and TRBJ2-3, with D possibly being TRBD2 (6 bases). CDR3 length equals 15 residues. Germline assignment: CDR1 SGHNT and CDR2 YYREEE (reference sequence). The ends were cut back, 2 bases at V and 0 bases at J, with 10 bases in the middle. CDR3 sequence: CASSFRGRSTDTQYF. The CDR3 DNA follows: TGTGCCAGCAGCTTCCGGGGGAGAAGCACAGATACGCAGTATTTT.

The CDR3 sequence is CAIKALAGGVDTQYF. CDR3 nucleotides: TGTGCCATCAAGGCGCTGGCGGGAGGAGTAGATACGCAGTATTTT. The V gene is TRBV10-3, the J gene TRBJ2-3, with TRBD2 identical over 8 bases. V shed 7 bases, J shed 5 bases, and the junction held 11 bases outside the gene matches. The CDR3 spans 15 residues. Per the germline V gene, CDR1 is ENHRY and CDR2 is SYGVKD.

The V call is TRBV5-4, the J call TRBJ2-7; D is undetermined. V was pared by 1 base and J by 3 bases, with 8 bases between. The CDR3 length is 13 residues. Germline CDR1 reads SGHNT; CDR2 reads YYREEE (reference sequence). The CDR3 sequence: CASSLPSGYEQYF. The CDR3 DNA reads as TGTGCCAGCAGCTTGCCTAGTGGCTACGAGCAGTACTTC.

The J gene is TRBJ1-1, the V gene TRBV6-5, with D possibly matching TRBD1 (6 bases). Germline CDR1 reads MNHEY; CDR2 reads SVGAGI. Trimming removed 4 bases from V and 3 bases from J, with 18 bases in between. CDR3 length: 16 residues. In DNA, the CDR3 is TGTGCCAGCAGTTCCACACAACAGACAGGTTACACTGAAGCTTTCTTT. Protein sequence: CASSSTQQTGYTEAFF.

The rearrangement uses TRBV6-5 and TRBJ1-1; 7 bases align to TRBD1. The V gene end was trimmed by 4 bases and the J gene end by 5 bases; junction bases not matched to a gene: 7. The length of the CDR3 is 14 residues. Germline values: CDR1 MNHEY, CDR2 SVGAGI. CDR3 residues: CASSFRQGSTEAFF. For the CDR3, the DNA is TGTGCCAGCAGTTTTCGACAGGGCTCTACTGAAGCTTTCTTT.